These 27 T cell receptor beta chains were all obtained from the same sample, sequenced in a study of control samples from healthy donors and cancer patients. Method: immunoSEQ multiplex PCR; TCRdb's copy keeps in-frame clones and lacks some. The sample lists 26,000 or so clones; 90% to 95% were seen once. Sequences were obtained from PBMCs. Receptor source: a man aged 45-65 years with lung cancer.

The V call is TRBV5-1, the J call TRBJ1-1; D gene ambiguous. V gave up 1 base and J gave up 1 base, with 5 bases separating them. From germline, CDR1 is SGHRS and CDR2 YFSETQ. This CDR3 has 13 residues. Here the CDR3 reads CASSLMKNTEAFF. DNA of the CDR3: TGCGCCAGCAGCTTGATGAAGAACACTGAAGCTTTCTTT.

The chain is built from TRBV19 and TRBJ2-5; D unresolved. Between the trimmed V and J ends, which lost 3 bases and 0 bases, there was a span of 8 bases. Germline loops: CDR1 LNHDA, CDR2 SQIVND (reference sequence). The CDR3 covers 14 residues. Written as DNA, the CDR3 is TGTGCCAGTAGTATTCGGTCAGACCAAGAGACCCAGTACTTC. This codes for CASSIRSDQETQYF.

This chain joins TRBV6-5 and TRBJ2-1; TRBD2 matches 12 bases. This CDR3 has 15 residues. Losses at the gene ends were 6 bases for V and 3 bases for J; bases not matched to a gene: 3. Germline loops: CDR1 MNHEY, CDR2 SVGAGI. CDR3 DNA: TGTGCCAGCAGGCAGACTAGCGGGGGCTACAATGAGCAGTTCTTC. It yields the protein CASRQTSGGYNEQFF.

The chain joins TRBV19 to TRBJ1-4; D is possibly TRBD1 (5 bases). Germline V gene data show CDR1 as LNHDA and CDR2 as SQIVND (reference sequence). V lost 6 bases and J 8 bases, leaving 19 bases between the germline ends. The CDR3 runs 15 residues. CDR3 bases: TGTGCCAGTAGACTTACCCGGGACGGCCAAGAAAAACTGTTTTTT. This codes for CASRLTRDGQEKLFF.

This clone was found a few times. V is TRBV18 and J is TRBJ1-4; D perhaps matches TRBD1 (6 bases). CDR3 length: 14 amino acids. V was shortened by 3 bases and J by 7 bases, with 12 bases between the two germline ends. Per the germline V gene, CDR1 is KGHSH and CDR2 is LQKENI. CDR3 loop: CASSPLQGGEKLFF. CDR3 DNA sequence: TGTGCCAGCTCACCTCTACAGGGAGGTGAAAAACTGTTTTTT.

The chain uses TRBV6-1 and TRBJ2-3; no clear D. From germline, CDR1 is MNHNS and CDR2 SASEGT. V lost 3 bases, J lost 0 bases, and 13 bases lay in between. The CDR3 totals 16 residues. The CDR3 region is CASSDYGGPSTDTQYF. CDR3 sequence (DNA): TGTGCCAGCAGTGATTATGGCGGCCCAAGCACAGATACGCAGTATTTT.

J is TRBJ1-1 and V is TRBV5-6; D gene uncertain. The CDR3 loop spans 13 amino acids. Germline-derived CDR1 and CDR2 are SGHDT and YYEEEE. V dropped 2 bases and J dropped 0 bases, with 5 bases sitting between them. The CDR3 here is CASSFGLNTEAFF. In DNA, the CDR3 is TGTGCCAGCAGCTTCGGCCTGAACACTGAAGCTTTCTTT.

V gene TRBV19 combines with J gene TRBJ1-1; the D gene is possibly TRBD1 (5 bases). This CDR3 is built from 14 residues. The V gene's germline CDR1 is LNHDA and CDR2 SQIVND (reference sequence). V was pared by 0 bases and J by 4 bases, with 9 bases between. CDR3 sequence reads: CASSIDRASTEAFF. CDR3 in DNA: TGTGCCAGTAGTATAGACAGGGCGAGCACTGAAGCTTTCTTT.

The V call is TRBV7-3, the J call TRBJ2-2, with D perhaps TRBD1 or TRBD2 (5 bases each). Trimming stripped 4 bases from V and 2 bases from J, with 8 bases between. CDR3 length: 14 amino acids. The V gene's germline CDR1 is SGHTA and CDR2 FQGTGA. The CDR3 is CASSWDGNTGELFF. The CDR3 DNA is TGTGCCAGCAGCTGGGACGGCAACACCGGGGAGCTGTTTTTT.

This clone was seen just once. One end of the junction does not line up with germline, which may come from a read error. V usage is TRBV7-7 and J usage is TRBJ2-7, with D unresolved. The germline CDR1 and CDR2 sequences are SSHAT and FNYEAQ (reference sequence). This CDR3 is 13 amino acids long. In DNA form, the CDR3 reads TGTGCTAGCAGCTTCGGCAGAGCCTACGAGCAGTACTTC. It yields the protein CASSFGRAYEQYF.

J is TRBJ2-3 and V is TRBV7-2; D may be TRBD1 (6 bases). The V gene's germline CDR1 is SGHTA and CDR2 FQGNSA. There are 13 residues in the CDR3. Trimming removed 6 bases at V and 1 base at J, with 8 bases between. DNA of the CDR3: TGTGCCAGCAGTGAGGGGGGCACAGATACGCAGTATTTT. The encoded protein is CASSEGGTDTQYF.

V gene TRBV7-9 combines with J gene TRBJ2-7, with D uncertain. CDR3 length: 13 residues. The germline V gene has CDR1 SEHNR and CDR2 FQNEAQ (reference sequence). The V and J ends lost 5 bases and 6 bases respectively, with 14 bases between them. The CDR3 loop reads CASSQAIISEQYF. CDR3 in DNA: TGTGCCAGCAGCCAGGCGATAATATCCGAGCAGTACTTC.

V is TRBV18 and J is TRBJ2-3; D perhaps matches TRBD1 (5 bases). This CDR3 is built from 14 residues. Germline loops: CDR1 KGHSH, CDR2 LQKENI. The V and J ends lost 4 bases and 2 bases respectively, with 10 bases between them. The CDR3 is CASSLQGSTDTQYF. DNA of the CDR3: TGTGCCAGCTCACTCCAGGGATCCACAGATACGCAGTATTTT. The entire variable domain, with the rest obtained from reference TRBV18 and TRBJ2-3, is as follows: NAGVMQNPRHLVRRRGQEARLRCSPMKGHSHVYWYRQLPEEGLKFMVYLQKENIIDESGMPKERFSAEFPKEGPSILRIQQVVRGDSAAYFCASSLQGSTDTQYFGPGTRLTVL.

The chain is built from TRBV2 and TRBJ2-5, with D possibly being TRBD1 or TRBD2 (6 bases each). Trimming pared 8 bases from V and 5 bases from J, leaving 12 bases between. This CDR3 comprises 12 residues. Germline V gene sequence: CDR1 SNHLY, CDR2 FYNNEI. Written as DNA, the CDR3 is TGTGCCAGCGAGGGGGGCTTGGAGACCCAGTACTTC. This translates into CASEGGLETQYF.

The chain employs TRBV7-9 and TRBJ2-1, with D hard to call. The CDR3 length is 12 residues. The V gene's germline CDR1 is SEHNR and CDR2 FQNEAQ (reference sequence). V dropped 1 base and J dropped 5 bases, with 3 bases sitting between them. CDR3 in DNA: TGTGCCAGCAGCTTAGGGGACAATGAGCAGTTCTTC. Protein sequence: CASSLGDNEQFF.

This clone has just one count. The chain uses TRBV5-4 and TRBJ2-1; 7 bases are a match to TRBD1. The V segment lost 3 bases and the J segment 6 bases; nucleotides outside the gene matches: 12. Germline lookup yields CDR1 SGHNT and CDR2 YYREEE (reference sequence). CDR3 length: 16 residues. For the CDR3, the DNA is TGTGCCAGCAGCTCCCGAGAAGGGGGCGCGCCCAATGAGCAGTTCTTC. Translated: CASSSREGGAPNEQFF.

This clone was recorded once. The chain employs TRBV19 and TRBJ1-2; 7 bases are shared with TRBD1. There are 14 residues in the CDR3. The ends lost 4 bases at V and 3 bases at J; junction bases unmatched: 5. Germline lookup yields CDR1 LNHDA and CDR2 SQIVND (reference sequence). The CDR3 DNA is TGTGCCAGTAGTAACGACAGGGTGGACTATGGCTACACCTTC. This codes for CASSNDRVDYGYTF.

The chain has TRBV28 and TRBJ2-2, with 8 nucleotides matching TRBD1. The junction had 2 bases not matched to a gene; V was cut back by 3 bases and J by 5 bases. CDR3 length: 14 amino acids. From germline, CDR1 is MDHEN and CDR2 SYDVKM. The CDR3 is CASSFTGGTGELFF. Here the CDR3 DNA reads TGTGCCAGCAGTTTTACAGGGGGTACCGGGGAGCTGTTTTTT.

V usage is TRBV7-3 and J usage is TRBJ1-1; tentative D call: TRBD1 (5 bases). CDR1 is SGHTA and CDR2 is FQGTGA in the germline V gene. The ends were cut back, 4 bases at V and 6 bases at J, with 27 bases in the middle. The CDR3 contains 18 residues. This CDR3 is CASSSLGGISVGRSEAFF. CDR3 sequence (DNA): TGTGCCAGCAGCTCCCTTGGGGGGATCTCAGTCGGGCGCTCTGAAGCTTTCTTT.

Concerning this clone itself: At one end, the junction sequence differs from germline, possibly due to a read error. Other DNA sequences from this sample encode an identical CDR3 as well. The chain employs TRBV19 and TRBJ1-4; D not certain. The CDR3 has 15 residues. CDR1 is LNHDA and CDR2 is SQIVND in the germline V gene (reference sequence). In DNA, the CDR3 is TGTGCCAGCAGTATGCGGACCCAAAACGCCGGGAAACTGTTTTTT. It specifies CASSMRTQNAGKLFF.

This rearrangement joins TRBV19 to TRBJ1-2; TRBD1 is a possible D gene (5 bases). CDR3 size: 16 residues. Germline values: CDR1 LNHDA, CDR2 SQIVND (reference sequence). The V end lost 8 bases, the J end lost 8 bases, and 27 bases lay between the germline ends. Here the CDR3 reads CASHSQPGPTLLGYTF. CDR3 DNA sequence: TGTGCCAGTCACTCTCAGCCGGGACCTACGCTTCTAGGCTACACCTTC.

The count of this clone is one. This chain joins TRBV5-6 and TRBJ1-2; maybe TRBD1 (6 bases). Trimming shortened V by 0 bases and J by 13 bases, and 13 bases separated the two germline ends. The CDR3 has 12 amino acids. Germline loops: CDR1 SGHDT, CDR2 YYEEEE. CDR3 DNA: TGTGCCAGCAGCTTGGTACCAGGGGCCCTCACCTTC. Amino acid sequence: CASSLVPGALTF.

J is TRBJ2-7 and V is TRBV3-1 (or the pseudogene TRBV3-2); either TRBD1 or TRBD2 may fit D (6 bases each). Germline V lookup: CDR1 LGHDT, CDR2 YNNKEL (reference sequence). V dropped 4 bases and J dropped 3 bases, with 19 bases sitting between them. CDR3 length: 16 residues. The chain's CDR3 is CASSRAGGFLRYEQYF. The DNA for the CDR3 is TGTGCCAGCAGCCGCGCCGGGGGCTTCCTTCGCTACGAGCAGTACTTC.

The sample holds one count of this clone. J is TRBJ2-5 and V is TRBV3-1 (or the pseudogene TRBV3-2); D ambiguous. Germline values: CDR1 LGHDT, CDR2 YNNKEL (reference sequence). Trimming shortened V by 5 bases and J by 2 bases, and 3 bases separated the two germline ends. The CDR3 length is 11 residues. The CDR3 reads CASSRQETQYF. CDR3 nucleotide sequence: TGTGCCAGCAGCAGACAAGAGACCCAGTACTTC.

The genes are TRBV5-6 and TRBJ2-7; 10 bases match TRBD1. CDR1 and CDR2 from the germline V gene are SGHDT and YYEEEE. The V segment lost 2 bases and the J segment 0 bases; nucleotides outside the gene matches: 8. This CDR3 contains 17 residues. CDR3 coding DNA: TGTGCCAGCAGCTTCGGGACAGGGGATTCTTCCTCCTACGAGCAGTACTTC. It translates to CASSFGTGDSSSYEQYF.

The J gene is TRBJ2-7, the V gene TRBV29-1, with D unresolved. The CDR3 spans 11 residues. In germline, CDR1 is SQVTM, CDR2 ANQGSEA. The germline V and J ends were trimmed by 6 bases and 6 bases, with 12 bases remaining between them. In nucleotides, the CDR3 is TGCAGCGTCTCAACCTCGGGCGAGCAGTACTTC. It specifies CSVSTSGEQYF.

V usage is TRBV13 and J usage is TRBJ2-6; D call uncertain. CDR1 PRHDT and CDR2 FYEKMQ come from the germline V gene (reference sequence). V dropped 6 bases and J dropped 0 bases, with 12 bases sitting between them. The CDR3 length is 16 residues. The CDR3 DNA follows: TGTGCCAGCAGGAGATTTTTCGCCTCTGGGGCCAACGTCCTGACTTTC. Its protein is CASRRFFASGANVLTF.